This TCR beta chain was sequenced for a study of T cells after yellow fever vaccination. Turning to the study itself: Preparing low-cell-number fractions relied on SMART-Seq v4 Ultra Low Input.

CDR3 size: 16 residues. V lost 4 bases, J lost 3 bases, and 16 bases lay in between. In germline, CDR1 is SGHDT, CDR2 YYEEEE. This clonotype was recorded a few times. From the 5' RACE reads, TCRdb called clonotypes with MiXCR, one entry per CDR3 protein. The sample records roughly 310,000 distinct CDR3 sequences, 8% to 10% being singletons. V usage is TRBV5-6 and J usage is TRBJ2-2, with D possibly matching TRBD1 (6 bases). The receptor was derived from a man younger than 30 who received the YFV17D yellow fever vaccine. The sequenced sample was PBMCs, obtained on the day of the first yellow fever vaccination. The CDR3, as DNA: TGTGCCAGCAGCGTTACAGGGAATTTGCACACCGGGGAGCTGTTTTTT. Its translation: CASSVTGNLHTGELFF.